A single sample is the source of the 10 T cell receptor beta chains below, sequenced in a study of cytomegalovirus exposure and HLA in healthy donors. This table comes from immunoSEQ multiplex PCR, and its TCRdb copy is limited to in-frame clones, with some not included. The table lists 130,000 to 150,000 clones, roughly nine tenths of them singletons. The sample comprised PBMCs. The receptors shown here come from a young man in good health and CMV-seronegative.

In its sample, this clone was seen once. The CDR3 here is CASSLRDRADNEQFF. The CDR3 nucleotides are TGTGCCAGCAGTCTAAGGGACAGGGCGGACAATGAGCAGTTCTTC. The chain employs TRBV7-2 and TRBJ2-1, with TRBD1 matching over 9 bases. This CDR3 region has 15 residues. Germline CDR1 and CDR2: SGHTA and FQGNSA. J lost 5 bases, V lost 6 bases, and 8 bases had no gene match.

In its sample, this clone was seen a few times. The chain carries TRBV5-1 and TRBJ2-2, with 9 bases matching TRBD2. Trimming removed 3 bases from V and 4 bases from J; junction bases left unmatched: 4. Germline V lookup: CDR1 SGHRS, CDR2 YFSETQ. The CDR3 is 15 residues long. Here the CDR3 DNA reads TGCGCCAGCAGCTCGGCGCGGGGGGGCACCGGGGAGCTGTTTTTT. It yields the protein CASSSARGGTGELFF.

The chain is built from TRBV5-1 and TRBJ1-4; 8 bases are a match to TRBD1. Germline CDR1 is SGHRS and CDR2 is YFSETQ. This CDR3 is 16 amino acids long. Trimming at V came to 0 bases and at J to 4 bases, leaving 5 bases not matched to a gene. The CDR3 DNA sequence: TGCGCCAGCAGCTTGGCAGGGGGCGCGGGTAATGAAAAACTGTTTTTT. It codes for CASSLAGGAGNEKLFF.

The chain has TRBV7-6 and TRBJ1-3; no reliable D call. The CDR3 has 17 amino acids. Trimming took off 0 bases at V and 4 bases at J, with 16 bases between the two ends. Germline assignment: CDR1 SGHVS and CDR2 FNYEAQ. CDR3 in amino acids: CASSLARLGSGGNTIYF. The CDR3 nucleotides read TGTGCCAGCAGCTTAGCGCGGCTGGGGTCGGGGGGAAACACCATATATTTT.

The V gene is TRBV18, the J gene TRBJ2-2; 11 bases fit TRBD1. The CDR3 has 17 residues. The V and J ends lost 0 bases and 6 bases, in that order; junction bases with no gene match: 6. The germline CDR1 and CDR2 sequences are KGHSH and LQKENI. The CDR3 loop reads CASSPPNQGQGAGELFF. CDR3 DNA: TGTGCCAGCTCACCACCGAATCAGGGACAGGGGGCCGGGGAGCTGTTTTTT.

CDR3 amino acids: CASSLTGRGRGENIQYF. The CDR3 DNA is TGTGCCAGCAGCCTTACGGGACGTGGCAGGGGAGAAAACATTCAGTACTTC. The rearrangement joins TRBV13 to TRBJ2-4; tentative D call: TRBD1 (6 bases). Germline V CDR1 and CDR2: PRHDT, FYEKMQ (reference sequence). The CDR3 consists of 17 residues. V shed 5 bases and J shed 5 bases, with 22 bases lying between them.

The V and J genes are TRBV28 and TRBJ2-7; tentatively, D is TRBD2 (5 bases). From germline, CDR1 is MDHEN and CDR2 SYDVKM. With 5 bases removed from V and 2 bases from J, the gap between germline ends came to 10 bases. The CDR3 length is 13 residues. The CDR3 reads CASSRRNPYEQYV. The CDR3 DNA reads as TGTGCCAGCAGTCGGAGGAATCCCTACGAGCAGTACGTC.

The chain is built from TRBV10-1 and TRBJ1-2; no reliable D call. V was cut by 3 bases and J by 2 bases, with 7 bases left in between. The CDR3 loop spans 13 amino acids. Germline assignment: CDR1 WNHNN and CDR2 SYGVQD (reference sequence). CDR3 sequence: CASSEAGNYGYTF. The DNA of the CDR3 is TGCGCCAGCAGTGAAGCGGGAAACTATGGCTACACCTTC.

The chain uses TRBV11-2 and TRBJ2-1; the match to TRBD2 covers 8 bases. CDR1 and CDR2 (germline): SGHAT, FQNNGV. The CDR3 loop spans 16 amino acids. The ends lost 1 base at V and 1 base at J; junction bases unmatched: 3. CDR3: CASSLAGTRSYNEQFF. In DNA, the CDR3 is TGTGCCAGCAGCTTAGCGGGGACTAGGTCCTACAATGAGCAGTTCTTC.

The chain recombines TRBV6-1 with TRBJ1-2, with D tentatively TRBD1 (6 bases). The germline CDR1 and CDR2 sequences are MNHNS and SASEGT. Trimming took off 5 bases at V and 4 bases at J, with 17 bases between the two ends. This CDR3 has 15 residues. DNA for the CDR3: TGTGCCAGCAGTCCCCGGGACATGGCCCTCTATGGCTACACCTTC. Protein: CASSPRDMALYGYTF.